Following are 2 T cell receptor beta chains from one sample sequenced in a study of vaccination effects on CD4 cells after COVID-19. These TCRs are of unknown antigen specificity. Before sequencing, viral peptide pools were used by the ViraFEST assay to expand antigen-specific CD4+ T cells. The authors isolated CD4+ T cells after roughly 10 days of culture. As their vaccination, participants received two doses of either BNT162b2 or mRNA-1273. Method: immunoSEQ multiplex PCR; TCRdb's copy keeps in-frame clones and lacks some. This table has tens of thousands of clones, more than 60% appearing once. The material sequenced was CD4+ T cells from PBMCs cultured with SARS-CoV-2 spike peptides, taken after COVID-19 vaccination. These TCRs come from a human donor who received a COVID-19 vaccine.

V and J are TRBV5-1 and TRBJ1-1; TRBD1 agrees at 9 bases. CDR3 length: 16 residues. J gave up 0 bases and V 2 bases, and 5 bases lay outside the gene matches. Per the germline V gene, CDR1 is SGHRS and CDR2 is YFSETQ. The CDR3 is CASSFTRDRVNTEAFF. The DNA of the CDR3 is TGCGCCAGCAGCTTTACCCGGGACAGGGTGAACACTGAAGCTTTCTTT. The whole variable domain, filled in from reference TRBV5-1 and TRBJ1-1, reads KAGVTQTPRYLIKTRGQQVTLSCSPISGHRSVSWYQQTPGQGLQFLFEYFSETQRNKGNFPGRFSGRQFSNSRSEMNVSTLELGDSALYLCASSFTRDRVNTEAFFGQGTRLTVV.

The chain links TRBV24-1 to TRBJ1-5; TRBD1 agrees at 7 bases. Trimming took 4 bases from V and 8 from J; bases not matched to a gene: 4. The CDR3 has 13 amino acids. Germline lookup yields CDR1 KGHDR and CDR2 SFDVKD. The CDR3 DNA reads as TGTGCCACCAGTGAAAACACAGGGGAGCCCCAGCATTTT. This sequence encodes CATSENTGEPQHF.